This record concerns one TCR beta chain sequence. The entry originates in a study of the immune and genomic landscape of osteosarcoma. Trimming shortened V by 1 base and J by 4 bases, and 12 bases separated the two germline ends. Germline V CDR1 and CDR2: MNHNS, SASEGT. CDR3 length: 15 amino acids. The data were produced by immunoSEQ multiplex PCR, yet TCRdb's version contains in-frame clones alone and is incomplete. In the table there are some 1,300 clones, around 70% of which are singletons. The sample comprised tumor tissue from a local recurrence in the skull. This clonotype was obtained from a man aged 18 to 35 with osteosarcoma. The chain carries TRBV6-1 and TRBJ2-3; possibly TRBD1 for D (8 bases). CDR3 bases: TGTGCCAGCAGTGAAGGTACAGGGGGGGCAGATACGCAGTATTTT. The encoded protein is CASSEGTGGADTQYF.